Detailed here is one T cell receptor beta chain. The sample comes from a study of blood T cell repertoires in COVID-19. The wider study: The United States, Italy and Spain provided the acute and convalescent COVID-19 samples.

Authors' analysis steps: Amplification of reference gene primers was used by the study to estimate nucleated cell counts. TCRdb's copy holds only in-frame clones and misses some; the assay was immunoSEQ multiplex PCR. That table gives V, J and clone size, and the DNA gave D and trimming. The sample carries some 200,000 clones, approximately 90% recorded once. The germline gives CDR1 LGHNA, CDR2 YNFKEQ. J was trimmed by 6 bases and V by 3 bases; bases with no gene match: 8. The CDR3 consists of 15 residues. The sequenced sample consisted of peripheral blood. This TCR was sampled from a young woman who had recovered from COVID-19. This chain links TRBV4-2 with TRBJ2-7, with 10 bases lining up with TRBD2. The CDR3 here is CASSHDSGRNREQYF. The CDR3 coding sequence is TGTGCCAGCAGCCATGATAGCGGGAGGAATCGCGAGCAGTACTTC.